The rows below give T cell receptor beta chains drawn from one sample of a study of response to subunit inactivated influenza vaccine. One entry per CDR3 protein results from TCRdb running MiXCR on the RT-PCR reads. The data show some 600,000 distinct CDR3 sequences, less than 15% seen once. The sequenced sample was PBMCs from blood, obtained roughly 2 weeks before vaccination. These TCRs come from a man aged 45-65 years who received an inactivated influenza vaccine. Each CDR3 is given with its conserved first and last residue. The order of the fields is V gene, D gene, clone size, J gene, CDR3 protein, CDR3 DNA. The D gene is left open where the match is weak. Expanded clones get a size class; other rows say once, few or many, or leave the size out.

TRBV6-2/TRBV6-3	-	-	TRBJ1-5	CASSPVGGLGQPQHF	TGTGCCAGCAGCCCGGTTGGGGGCCTCGGGCAGCCCCAGCATTTT
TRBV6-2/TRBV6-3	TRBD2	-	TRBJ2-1	CASTLGLAGVNEQFF	TGTGCCAGCACACTAGGACTAGCGGGAGTCAATGAGCAGTTCTTC
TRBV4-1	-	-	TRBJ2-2	CASSLRPVTGELFF	TGCGCCAGCAGCTTGAGACCGGTCACCGGGGAGCTGTTTTTT
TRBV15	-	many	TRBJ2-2	CATSRSRGTGELFF	TGTGCCACCAGCAGAAGTCGGGGAACCGGGGAGCTGTTTTTT
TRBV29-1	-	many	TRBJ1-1	CSVTERTSMNTEAFF	TGCAGCGTTACTGAACGCACGAGCATGAACACTGAAGCTTTCTTT
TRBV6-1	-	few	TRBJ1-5	CASRKRGVGSQPQHF	TGTGCCAGCAGAAAACGAGGGGTCGGGAGTCAGCCCCAGCATTTT
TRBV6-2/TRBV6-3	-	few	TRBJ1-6	CASNEGNSPLHF	TGTGCCAGCAACGAGGGAAATTCACCCCTCCACTTT
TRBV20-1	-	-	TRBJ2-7	CSAVEVGSYEQYF	TGCAGTGCAGTAGAAGTAGGCTCCTACGAGCAGTACTTC
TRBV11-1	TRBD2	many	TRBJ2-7	CASSPIGGLAATSYEQYF	TGTGCCAGCAGCCCGATAGGGGGACTAGCGGCAACCTCCTACGAGCAGTACTTC
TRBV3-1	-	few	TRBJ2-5	CASSHGDMVTQYF	TGTGCCAGCAGCCATGGAGATATGGTGACCCAGTACTTC
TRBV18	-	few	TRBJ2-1	CASSPRHRVNEQFF	TGTGCCAGCTCACCACGGCACAGGGTGAATGAGCAGTTCTTC
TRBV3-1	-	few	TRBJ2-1	CASSQVDGGMGFF	TGTGCCAGCAGCCAAGTAGACGGCGGGATGGGGTTCTTC
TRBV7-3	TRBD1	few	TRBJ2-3	CASSQTGTGGADTQYF	TGTGCCAGCAGCCAAACCGGGACAGGGGGCGCAGATACGCAGTATTTT
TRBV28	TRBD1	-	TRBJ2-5	CASSTRDREETQYF	TGTGCCAGCAGTACGAGGGACAGGGAAGAGACCCAGTACTTC
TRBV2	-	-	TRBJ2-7	CASSASKQGDSYEQYF	TGTGCCAGCAGTGCGTCTAAACAGGGTGATTCCTACGAGCAGTACTTC
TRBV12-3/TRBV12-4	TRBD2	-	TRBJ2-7	CASSLQGGNYEQYF	TGTGCCAGCAGTTTACAGGGAGGGAACTACGAGCAGTACTTC
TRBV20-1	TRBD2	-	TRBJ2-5	CSARDPHRPGGLETQYF	TGCAGTGCTAGAGATCCACATCGGCCGGGGGGGCTAGAGACCCAGTACTTC
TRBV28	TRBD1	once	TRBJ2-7	CASSPSRGQGGYEQYF	TGTGCCAGCAGTCCCTCCCGAGGACAGGGTGGCTACGAGCAGTACTTC
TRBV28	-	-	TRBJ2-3	CATQPPGDTQYF	TGTGCCACCCAACCCCCGGGGGATACGCAGTATTTT
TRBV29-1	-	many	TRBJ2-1	CSVAEASYNEQFF	TGCAGCGTTGCTGAGGCCTCCTACAATGAGCAGTTCTTC
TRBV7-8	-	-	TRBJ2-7	CASSLGSLRIATTYEQYF	TGTGCCAGCAGCTTAGGGTCTTTGCGAATAGCTACCACCTACGAGCAGTACTTC
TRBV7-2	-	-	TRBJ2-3	CASSLIARGDTDTQYF	TGTGCCAGCAGCTTAATAGCTAGGGGGGACACAGATACGCAGTATTTT
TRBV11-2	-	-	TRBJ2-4	CASSLDYGKLAKNIQYF	TGTGCCAGCAGCTTAGACTACGGGAAGCTAGCCAAAAACATTCAGTACTTC
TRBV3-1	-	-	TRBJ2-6	CASSQFRSPSGANVLTF	TGTGCCAGCAGCCAGTTCAGGTCCCCCTCTGGGGCCAACGTCCTGACTTTC
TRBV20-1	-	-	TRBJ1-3	CSARDNGGGFSGNTIYF	TGCAGTGCTAGAGATAATGGAGGTGGTTTCTCTGGAAACACCATATATTTT
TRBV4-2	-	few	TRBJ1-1	CASSQALTEVMSTEAFF	TGTGCCAGCAGCCAAGCCCTCACAGAGGTGATGTCCACTGAAGCTTTCTTT
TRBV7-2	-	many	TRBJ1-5	CASSLGDLNQPQHF	TGTGCCAGCAGCTTGGGGGACCTCAATCAGCCCCAGCATTTT
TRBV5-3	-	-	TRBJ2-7	CAMGLAPFGSGVVEQYF	TGTGCCATGGGCTTGGCTCCTTTTGGGAGCGGCGTAGTCGAGCAGTACTTC
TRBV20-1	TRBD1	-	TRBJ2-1	CSAGPRDRYNEQFF	TGCAGTGCCGGGCCCCGGGACAGATACAATGAGCAGTTCTTC
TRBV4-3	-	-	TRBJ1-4	CASSQGAPIGEKLFF	TGCGCCAGCAGCCAAGGGGCCCCGATCGGAGAAAAACTGTTTTTT
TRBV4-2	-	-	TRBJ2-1	CASSQVVLYNEQFF	TGTGCCAGCAGCCAAGTTGTCCTTTACAATGAGCAGTTCTTC
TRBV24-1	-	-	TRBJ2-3	CATSDRQGTDTQYF	TGTGCCACCAGTGACCGACAGGGCACAGATACGCAGTATTTT
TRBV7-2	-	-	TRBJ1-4	CASSLETGRNEKLFF	TGTGCCAGCAGCTTAGAGACAGGTCGTAATGAAAAACTGTTTTTT
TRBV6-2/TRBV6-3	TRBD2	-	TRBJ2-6	CASSYSFSGRAGANVLTF	TGTGCCAGCAGTTACTCGTTTAGCGGGAGGGCTGGGGCCAACGTCCTGACTTTC
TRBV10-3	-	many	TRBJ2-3	CAIDSGFTDTQYF	TGTGCCATCGATTCGGGCTTCACAGATACGCAGTATTTT
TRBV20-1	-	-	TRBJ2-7	CSARDHNYEQYF	TGCAGTGCTAGAGATCACAACTACGAGCAGTACTTC
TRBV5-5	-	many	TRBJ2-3	CASSLVGPSTDTQYF	TGTGCCAGCAGCTTGGTAGGACCAAGCACAGATACGCAGTATTTT
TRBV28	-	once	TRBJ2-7	CASSAITGKGFYEQYF	TGTGCCAGCAGCGCGATTACGGGAAAGGGGTTTTACGAGCAGTACTTC
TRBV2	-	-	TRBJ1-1	CASSRRQTEAFF	TGTGCCAGCAGTCGCCGACAAACGGAAGCTTTCTTT
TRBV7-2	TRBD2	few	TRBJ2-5	CASSFSGLALQETQYF	TGTGCCAGCAGCTTCTCTGGACTAGCCCTCCAAGAGACCCAGTACTTC
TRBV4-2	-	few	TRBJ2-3	CASSQDGALVDTQYF	TGTGCCAGCAGCCAAGATGGGGCGCTCGTTGATACGCAGTATTTT